Detailed here is one TCR beta chain. The sample is drawn from a study of early stage breast cancer tumors. TCRdb's copy holds only in-frame clones and misses some; the assay was immunoSEQ multiplex PCR. Of tens of thousands of clones listed, less than 80% are singletons. Trimming took off 3 bases at V and 1 base at J, with 13 bases between the two ends. Germline CDR1 SGDLS, CDR2 YYNGEE. CDR3 size: 16 residues. V usage is TRBV9 and J usage is TRBJ2-2, with D tentatively TRBD2 (6 bases). This TCR derives from a person aged 60 to 70 with breast cancer. Material for sequencing was blood. CDR3 loop: CASSAIGLQNTGELFF. Here the CDR3 DNA reads TGTGCCAGCAGCGCCATTGGACTACAGAACACCGGGGAGCTGTTTTTT.